This is a list of T cell receptor beta chains from one sample in a study of cytomegalovirus exposure and HLA in healthy donors. Assay used: immunoSEQ multiplex PCR; TCRdb lists only in-frame clones, some missing. Of roughly 290,000 clones listed, 80% are singletons. The sample comprised PBMCs. The source of these receptors is a girl aged 2 to 10 in good health and CMV-seronegative. CDR3s include the opening cysteine and the closing phenylalanine or tryptophan. The D gene is left open where the match is weak. Clone sizes are given selectively: once, few, many, or a class where the clone is expanded.

clone_size,j_call,d_call,v_call,cdr3_aa,cdr3_nt
few,TRBJ1-1,TRBD1,TRBV6-6,CASRRDRVRGIAEAFF,TGTGCCAGCCGTCGGGACAGGGTCCGTGGTATCGCTGAAGCTTTCTTT
-,TRBJ2-7,TRBD2,TRBV6-6,CASSDQGLAVYEQYF,TGTGCCAGCAGTGACCAGGGACTAGCGGTCTACGAGCAGTACTTC
-,TRBJ1-1,TRBD1,TRBV7-8,CASSARDRGYTEAFF,TGTGCCAGCAGCGCCCGGGACAGGGGCTACACTGAAGCTTTCTTT
-,TRBJ1-3,TRBD1,TRBV18,CASSRTGTSGNTIYF,TGTGCCAGCTCACGGACAGGCACCTCTGGAAACACCATATATTTT
few,TRBJ2-3,TRBD2,TRBV28,CASSWTSGSNEGTDTQYF,TGTGCCAGCAGCTGGACTAGCGGGAGTAATGAAGGCACAGATACGCAGTATTTT
few,TRBJ2-1,TRBD2,TRBV9,CASSARLAGGYNEQFF,TGTGCCAGCAGCGCCAGACTAGCGGGAGGGTACAATGAGCAGTTCTTC
-,TRBJ2-7,TRBD2,TRBV27,CASSRGSGGGIYEQYF,TGTGCCAGCAGTCGCGGGTCGGGGGGAGGGATATACGAGCAGTACTTC
-,TRBJ2-7,TRBD1,TRBV7-9,CASSFTRQGTEQYF,TGTGCCAGCAGCTTTACTAGACAGGGGACCGAGCAGTACTTC
-,TRBJ2-7,TRBD1,TRBV28,CASSRTGIYEQYF,TGTGCCAGCAGCCGGACAGGGATCTACGAGCAGTACTTC
-,TRBJ2-4,-,TRBV5-1,CASSSGVLGNIQYF,TGCGCCAGCAGCTCAGGGGTTTTAGGAAACATTCAGTACTTC
-,TRBJ2-1,TRBD2,TRBV19,CASSHLAGGWIEQFF,TGTGCCAGTAGTCATCTAGCGGGAGGCTGGATTGAGCAGTTCTTC
-,TRBJ2-3,TRBD1,TRBV7-3,CASSFQQGDTQYF,TGTGCCAGCAGCTTTCAACAGGGGGATACGCAGTATTTT
-,TRBJ1-6,-,TRBV30,CAWSGTHSPLHF,TGTGCCTGGAGTGGGACACATTCACCCCTCCACTTT
-,TRBJ2-7,TRBD1,TRBV29-1,CSVVLQGAYEQYF,TGCAGCGTTGTTTTACAGGGGGCGTACGAGCAGTACTTC
few,TRBJ2-7,-,TRBV19,CASSIKLAYEQYF,TGTGCCAGTAGTATAAAACTCGCGTACGAGCAGTACTTC
-,TRBJ2-2,-,TRBV6-5,CASSYLGRGGTGELFF,TGTGCCAGCAGTTACCTCGGTAGGGGAGGAACCGGGGAGCTGTTTTTT
-,TRBJ1-1,-,TRBV4-2,CASSPRGNTEAFF,TGTGCCAGCAGCCCAAGGGGGAACACTGAAGCTTTCTTT
-,TRBJ1-1,-,TRBV6-5,CASSYGGRTDTEAFF,TGTGCCAGCAGTTACGGGGGGAGAACAGACACTGAAGCTTTCTTT
-,TRBJ1-1,-,TRBV28,CASSPSHTEAFF,TGTGCCAGCAGCCCTAGTCACACTGAAGCTTTCTTT
-,TRBJ1-1,-,TRBV21-1,CASTLRGQGASNTEAFF,TGTGCCAGCACCCTAAGGGGGCAGGGGGCTTCGAACACTGAAGCTTTCTTT
-,TRBJ1-2,TRBD1,TRBV12-5,CASGSQGATYGYTF,TGTGCTAGTGGTTCCCAGGGGGCGACCTATGGCTACACCTTC
-,TRBJ2-5,-,TRBV20-1,CSARGDSLDF,TGCAGTGCTAGGGGGGACTCTCTCGACTTC
-,TRBJ2-1,-,TRBV20-1,CSAGPYNEQFF,TGCAGTGCGGGCCCCTACAATGAGCAGTTCTTC
few,TRBJ1-5,-,TRBV5-6,CASSLWSGRGDLNQPQHF,TGTGCCAGCAGCTTGTGGTCCGGCAGGGGCGACCTCAATCAGCCCCAGCATTTT
-,TRBJ2-7,TRBD2,TRBV27,CASSPGLAGREQYF,TGTGCCAGCAGCCCGGGACTAGCGGGGCGGGAGCAGTACTTC
-,TRBJ2-2,TRBD2,TRBV2,CALAGGNTGELFF,TGTGCTCTAGCGGGGGGCAACACCGGGGAGCTGTTTTTT
-,TRBJ2-7,-,TRBV18,CASSPPDTAWFRQYF,TGTGCCAGCTCACCACCGGACACCGCTTGGTTTAGGCAGTACTTC
-,TRBJ1-4,-,TRBV4-1,CASSQVSVYRGKLFF,TGCGCCAGCAGCCAAGTTAGCGTTTACCGGGGGAAACTGTTTTTT
-,TRBJ2-7,-,TRBV12-2,CASRPGLAGSHEQYF,TGTGCAAGTCGCCCGGGACTAGCGGGATCCCACGAGCAGTACTTC
few,TRBJ2-1,-,TRBV7-3,CASSLQMAGKNEQFF,TGTGCCAGCAGCCTCCAAATGGCGGGGAAGAACGAGCAGTTCTTC
-,TRBJ2-7,-,TRBV5-1,CASSPTVKAYEQYF,TGCGCCAGCAGCCCAACTGTGAAAGCCTACGAGCAGTACTTC
-,TRBJ2-2,TRBD1,TRBV19,CASSPGTGQSGTGELFF,TGTGCCAGTAGTCCCGGGACAGGGCAAAGTGGTACCGGGGAGCTGTTTTTT
-,TRBJ2-7,-,TRBV10-3,CAISESGTFYEQYF,TGTGCCATCAGTGAGTCTGGGACATTTTACGAGCAGTACTTC
-,TRBJ2-7,-,TRBV7-6,CASSLGGPRYEQYF,TGTGCCAGCAGCCTCGGGGGACCCAGGTACGAGCAGTACTTC
-,TRBJ2-3,TRBD1,TRBV6-5,CASSYSTTGKDTQYF,TGTGCCAGCAGTTACTCAACGACAGGGAAAGATACGCAGTATTTT
-,TRBJ2-7,-,TRBV7-6,CASSLRSEGGDEQYF,TGTGCCAGCAGCTTAAGGTCGGAGGGTGGGGACGAGCAGTACTTC
once,TRBJ2-3,TRBD1,TRBV5-1,CASSFGAGQGELTDTQYF,TGCGCCAGCAGCTTCGGGGCGGGACAGGGCGAACTCACAGATACGCAGTATTTT
-,TRBJ1-2,-,TRBV20-1,CSARREEGYTF,TGCAGTGCTAGGAGGGAAGAGGGCTACACCTTC
few,TRBJ1-4,-,TRBV5-5,CASSLFINEKLFF,TGTGCCAGCAGCTTGTTTATTAATGAAAAACTGTTTTTT
-,TRBJ2-1,-,TRBV4-1,CASSQSSAGVAYNEQFF,TGCGCCAGCAGCCAATCCTCGGCAGGGGTGGCCTACAATGAGCAGTTCTTC